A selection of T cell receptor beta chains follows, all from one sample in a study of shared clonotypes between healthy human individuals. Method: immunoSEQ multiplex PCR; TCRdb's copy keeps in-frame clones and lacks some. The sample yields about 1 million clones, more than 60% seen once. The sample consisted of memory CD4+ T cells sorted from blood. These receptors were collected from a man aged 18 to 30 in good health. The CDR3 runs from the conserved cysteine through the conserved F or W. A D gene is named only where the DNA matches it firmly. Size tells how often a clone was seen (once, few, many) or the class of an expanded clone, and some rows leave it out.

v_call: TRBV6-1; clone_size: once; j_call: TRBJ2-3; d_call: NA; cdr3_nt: TGTGCCAGCAGTGCCCGGCGGGGCGTAGATACGCAGTATTTT; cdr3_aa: CASSARRGVDTQYF
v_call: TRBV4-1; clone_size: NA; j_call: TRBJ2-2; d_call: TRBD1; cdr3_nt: TGCGCCAGCAGCCAATTTAACAGGGGAAACACCGGGGAGCTGTTTTTT; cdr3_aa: CASSQFNRGNTGELFF
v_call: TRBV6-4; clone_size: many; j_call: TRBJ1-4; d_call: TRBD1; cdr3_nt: TGTGCCAGCAGTGAGATCCGGGACAGAGAAAAACTGTTTTTT; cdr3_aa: CASSEIRDREKLFF
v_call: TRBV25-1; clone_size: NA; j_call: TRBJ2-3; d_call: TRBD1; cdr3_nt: TGTGCCAGCAGTGAAAAGAGGGGGCACATAGATACGCAGTATTTT; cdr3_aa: CASSEKRGHIDTQYF
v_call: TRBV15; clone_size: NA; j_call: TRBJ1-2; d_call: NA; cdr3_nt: TGTGCCACCAGCAGAGTGGCAGGGGTGGGCGGCTACACCTTC; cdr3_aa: CATSRVAGVGGYTF
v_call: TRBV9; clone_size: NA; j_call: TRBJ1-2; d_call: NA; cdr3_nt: TGTGCCAGCAGCCCAGAAACCGGGCCCGAAGGCTACACCTTC; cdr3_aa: CASSPETGPEGYTF
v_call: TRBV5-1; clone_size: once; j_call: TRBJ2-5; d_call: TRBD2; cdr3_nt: TGCGCCAGCAGCTTGGTTGGCGGGGGTTTCCAAGAGACCCAGTACTTC; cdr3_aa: CASSLVGGGFQETQYF
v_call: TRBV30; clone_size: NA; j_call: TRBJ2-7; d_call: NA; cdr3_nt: TGTGCCTGGAGTGTACGAGTCTACGAGCAGTACTTC; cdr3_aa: CAWSVRVYEQYF
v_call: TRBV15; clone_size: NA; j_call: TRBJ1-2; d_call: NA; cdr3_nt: TGTGCCACCAGCAGAGATCGGGGGATGTATGGCTACACCTTC; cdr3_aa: CATSRDRGMYGYTF
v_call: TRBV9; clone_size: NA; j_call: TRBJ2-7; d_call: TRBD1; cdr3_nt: TGTGCCAGCAGCCCTGGGGGGACAGGGCACTACGAGCAGTACTTC; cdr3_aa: CASSPGGTGHYEQYF
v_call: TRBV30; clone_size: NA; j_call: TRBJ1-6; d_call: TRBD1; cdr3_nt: TGTGCCTGGTGTGCGGACAGGGAGGTCTCACCCCTCCACTTT; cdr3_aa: CAWCADREVSPLHF
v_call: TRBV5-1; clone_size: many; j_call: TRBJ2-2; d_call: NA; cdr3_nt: TGCGCCAGCAGATCCGGGACAACTAACACCGGGGAGCTGTTTTTT; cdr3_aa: CASRSGTTNTGELFF
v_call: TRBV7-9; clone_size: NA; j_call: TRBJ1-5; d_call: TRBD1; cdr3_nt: TGTGCCAGCAGCTTAGCTCTCCGGGACAGGAAAGGGAGCAATCAGCCCCAGCATTTT; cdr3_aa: CASSLALRDRKGSNQPQHF
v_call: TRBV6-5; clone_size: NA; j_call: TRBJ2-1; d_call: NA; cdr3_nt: TGTGCCAGCAGTTACGGGGGGGCAAAGGGCAATGAGCAGTTCTTC; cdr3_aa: CASSYGGAKGNEQFF
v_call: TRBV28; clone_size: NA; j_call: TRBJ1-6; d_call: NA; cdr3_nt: TGTGCCAGCAGTTTGGGGGGATCCGTCTCACCCCTCCACTTT; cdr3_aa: CASSLGGSVSPLHF
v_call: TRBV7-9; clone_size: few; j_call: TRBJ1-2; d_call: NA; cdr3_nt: TGTGCCAGCAGCCGCATAGGGGGGATTATAGACGGCTACACCTTC; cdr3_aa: CASSRIGGIIDGYTF
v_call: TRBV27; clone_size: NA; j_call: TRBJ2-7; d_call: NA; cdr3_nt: TGTGCCAGCAGTTTAAGCGGAGCGATCGAGCAGTACTTC; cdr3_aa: CASSLSGAIEQYF
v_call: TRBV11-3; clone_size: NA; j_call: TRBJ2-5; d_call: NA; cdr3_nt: TGTGCCAGCAGCTACAGCCACCAAGAGACCCAGTACTTC; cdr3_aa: CASSYSHQETQYF
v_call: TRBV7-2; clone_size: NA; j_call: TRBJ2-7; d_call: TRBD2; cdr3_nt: TGTGCCAGCAGCTTAGCGCTAGCGGGAGGGCAGGGGGAGCAGTACTTC; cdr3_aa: CASSLALAGGQGEQYF
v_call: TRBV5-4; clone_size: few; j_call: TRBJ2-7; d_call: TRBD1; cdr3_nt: TGTGCCAGCAGCACTACAACAGGGGGGAGAGAGCAGTACTTC; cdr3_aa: CASSTTTGGREQYF
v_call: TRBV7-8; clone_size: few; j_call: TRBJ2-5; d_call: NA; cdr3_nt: TGTGCCAGCAGCGTAGATAAGACCCAGTACTTC; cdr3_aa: CASSVDKTQYF
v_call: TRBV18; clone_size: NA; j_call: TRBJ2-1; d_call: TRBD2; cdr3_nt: TGTGCCAGCTCACCTCTACTAGCGGGGGACAATGAGCAGTTCTTC; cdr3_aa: CASSPLLAGDNEQFF
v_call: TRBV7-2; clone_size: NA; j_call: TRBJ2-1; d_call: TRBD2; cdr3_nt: TGTGCCAGCAGCCTCCTCGGGACTAGTTCGAATGAGCAGTTCTTC; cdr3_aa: CASSLLGTSSNEQFF
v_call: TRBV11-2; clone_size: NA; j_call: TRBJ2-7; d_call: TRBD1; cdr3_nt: TGTGCCAGCAGCTCCAACAGGGGGCACTACGAGCAGTACTTC; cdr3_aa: CASSSNRGHYEQYF
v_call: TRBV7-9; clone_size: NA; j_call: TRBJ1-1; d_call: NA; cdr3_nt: TGTGCCAGCAGCTTAGGAGGACTGTACACTGAAGCTTTCTTT; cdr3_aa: CASSLGGLYTEAFF
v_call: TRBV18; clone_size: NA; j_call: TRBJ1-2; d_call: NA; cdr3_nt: TGTGCCAGCTCACCCTCCGACAGTCGAGGCTACACCTTC; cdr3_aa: CASSPSDSRGYTF
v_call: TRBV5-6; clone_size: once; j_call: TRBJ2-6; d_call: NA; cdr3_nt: TGTGCCAGCAGCTTGGCCGAGACCAGATCGCGGGGGGCCAACGTCCTGACTTTC; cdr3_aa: CASSLAETRSRGANVLTF
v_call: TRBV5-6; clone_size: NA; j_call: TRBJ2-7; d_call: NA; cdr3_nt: TGTGCCAGCAGCAAGGCAACCTACGAGCAGTACTTC; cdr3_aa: CASSKATYEQYF
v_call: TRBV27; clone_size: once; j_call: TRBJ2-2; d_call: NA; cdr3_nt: TGTGCCAGCAGTCTAATCGAGCAGGGCGGGGAGCTGTTTTTT; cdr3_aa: CASSLIEQGGELFF
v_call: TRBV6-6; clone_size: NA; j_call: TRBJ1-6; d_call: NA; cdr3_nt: TGTGCCAGCCGCGGACGAAACTATAATTCACCCCTCCACTTT; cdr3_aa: CASRGRNYNSPLHF
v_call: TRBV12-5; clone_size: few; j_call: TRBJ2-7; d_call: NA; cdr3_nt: TGTGCTAGTGGTCCCGCGCCCGGGGCCTACGAGCAGTACTTC; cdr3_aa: CASGPAPGAYEQYF
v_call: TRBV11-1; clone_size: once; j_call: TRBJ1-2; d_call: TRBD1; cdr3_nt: TGTGCCAGCAGCCCGGGGACAGGGCCGTATGGCTACACCTTC; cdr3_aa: CASSPGTGPYGYTF
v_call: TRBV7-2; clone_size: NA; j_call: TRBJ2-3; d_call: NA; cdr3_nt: TGTGCCAGCAGCTTAGAACGCGAGAGGCAGTATTTT; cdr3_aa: CASSLERERQYF
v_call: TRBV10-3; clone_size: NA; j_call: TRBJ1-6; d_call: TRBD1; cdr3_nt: TGTGCCATCAGTGAGTCTGTCGGGACAGGGTCTTCACCCCTCCACTTT; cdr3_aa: CAISESVGTGSSPLHF
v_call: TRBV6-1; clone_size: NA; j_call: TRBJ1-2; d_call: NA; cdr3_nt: TGTGCCAGCAGTATCCCTCAGGGTTCTAAGAATGGCTACACCTTC; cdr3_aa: CASSIPQGSKNGYTF
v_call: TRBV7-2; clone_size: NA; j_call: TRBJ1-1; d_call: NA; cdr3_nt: TGTGCCAGCAGCTTACGGGAAGGGGGAAGTACTGAAGCTTTCTTT; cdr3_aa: CASSLREGGSTEAFF
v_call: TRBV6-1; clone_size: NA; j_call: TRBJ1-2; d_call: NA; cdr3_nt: TGTGCCAGCAGTCCCAGAGGGGGGTTCGACTATGGCTACACCTTC; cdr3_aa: CASSPRGGFDYGYTF
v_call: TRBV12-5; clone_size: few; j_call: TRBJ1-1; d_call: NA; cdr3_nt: TGTGCTAGTGGTTTCGAGGAGAACACTGAAGCTTTCTTT; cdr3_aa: CASGFEENTEAFF
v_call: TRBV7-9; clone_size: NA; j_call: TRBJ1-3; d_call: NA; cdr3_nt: TGTGCCAGCAGCCCGGGCGCTGGAAACACCATATATTTT; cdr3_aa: CASSPGAGNTIYF
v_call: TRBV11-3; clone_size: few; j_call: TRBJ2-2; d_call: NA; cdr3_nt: TGTGCCAGCAGTCGCCAGGAAAACACCGGGGAGCTGTTTTTT; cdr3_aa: CASSRQENTGELFF
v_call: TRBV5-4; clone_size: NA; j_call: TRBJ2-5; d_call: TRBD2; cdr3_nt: TGTGCCAGCAGCTTGCCTAGCGGGGGGGCCCGAGAGACCCAGTACTTC; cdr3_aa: CASSLPSGGARETQYF
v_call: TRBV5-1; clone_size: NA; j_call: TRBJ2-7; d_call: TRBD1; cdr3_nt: TGCGCCAGCAGCTTGTCGGGACAGGGAGGCTACGAGCAGTACTTC; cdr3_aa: CASSLSGQGGYEQYF
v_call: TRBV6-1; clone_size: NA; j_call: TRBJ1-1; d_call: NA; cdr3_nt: TGTGCCAGCAGTGACGGACAGAGATTGAACACTGAAGCTTTCTTT; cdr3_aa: CASSDGQRLNTEAFF
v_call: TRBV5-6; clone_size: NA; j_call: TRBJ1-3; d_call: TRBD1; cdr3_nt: TGTGCCAGCAGCTTCGACAGGGGGCGGGCAGGAAACACCATATATTTT; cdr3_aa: CASSFDRGRAGNTIYF